This T cell receptor (beta chain) originates from a study of identical twins. TCRdb ran MiXCR on the 5' RACE reads and lists one entry per CDR3 protein. The sample contains a few hundred thousand distinct CDR3 sequences, 9.5% to 10% of which appear only once. Regarding the study as a whole: When twins shared out-of-frame alpha sequences, those sequences had excess low generation probability. The presence of invariant MAIT and iNKT cells could partly confound analyses of zero-insertion sequences. The conclusions drew on cross-sectional statistical analysis instead of tracking the same donors.

Worth noting for this clonotype: Its antigen is not identified.

The V gene end was trimmed by 2 bases and the J gene end by 3 bases; junction bases not matched to a gene: 10. Per the germline V gene, CDR1 is DFQATT and CDR2 is SNEGSKA (reference sequence). The CDR3 spans 16 residues. The same specimen was also included in a second study, on yellow fever vaccine responses in identical twins.

The sample was PBMCs. This receptor was identified in a woman younger than 35 in good health. The chain joins TRBV20-1 to TRBJ2-1; TRBD2 matches 7 bases. The CDR3 here is CSARPDGTTSYNEQFF. The CDR3, as DNA: TGCAGTGCTAGACCCGATGGGACTACGAGCTACAATGAGCAGTTCTTC.